What follows are 22 T cell receptor beta chains derived from one specimen sequenced in a study of T-cell memory formation after mild COVID-19. MiXCR, applied by TCRdb to the 5' RACE reads, yields one record per CDR3 protein. The data hold about 88,000 distinct CDR3 sequences, with roughly 25% observed a single time. Sequenced material: PBMCs or a T cell subset sorted from them (not recorded which). The source of these receptors is a young man who had mild COVID-19 (a few samples of this study predate the infection). Cell type and time point are not known.

This clonotype appeared a few times. This chain links TRBV3-1 with TRBJ2-7, with D perhaps TRBD1 or TRBD2 (6 bases each). This CDR3 comprises 14 residues. The V and J ends lost 4 bases and 3 bases respectively, with 13 bases between them. Germline loops: CDR1 LGHDT, CDR2 YNNKEL (reference sequence). The CDR3 sequence is CASSPRGDYYEQYF. CDR3 coding DNA: TGTGCCAGCAGCCCTAGGGGGGATTACTACGAGCAGTACTTC.

The chain combines TRBV27 with TRBJ2-2; 9 bases are shared with TRBD2. The CDR3 length is 18 residues. The germline gives CDR1 MNHEY, CDR2 SMNVEV (reference sequence). The J segment lost 1 base and the V segment lost 2 bases, leaving 8 bases of the junction unmatched. CDR3 residues: CASSLRFSGGRNTGELFF. CDR3 nucleotide sequence: TGTGCCAGCAGTTTACGTTTTAGCGGGGGACGGAACACCGGGGAGCTGTTTTTT.

This rearrangement joins TRBV6-6 to TRBJ2-1; 7 bases are a match to TRBD1. There are 18 residues in the CDR3. CDR1 is MNHNY and CDR2 is SVGAGI in the germline V gene (reference sequence). V was clipped by 4 bases and J by 7 bases; unmatched bases: 19. CDR3 sequence reads: CASSFLGVGQWGTNEQFF. The CDR3 DNA sequence: TGTGCCAGCAGTTTCTTGGGTGTGGGACAGTGGGGGACGAATGAGCAGTTCTTC.

This clonotype has more than one count but fewer than ten. This rearrangement joins TRBV5-1 to TRBJ2-3; 7 nucleotides align to TRBD1. The V gene's germline CDR1 is SGHRS and CDR2 YFSETQ. The ends lost 7 bases at V and 4 bases at J; junction bases unmatched: 12. This CDR3 spans 15 amino acids. The CDR3 loop is CASRLPGQAPDTQYF. CDR3 in DNA: TGCGCCAGCCGTTTGCCCGGACAGGCCCCAGATACGCAGTATTTT.

This clonotype was counted a few times. The chain recombines TRBV4-1 with TRBJ1-1; weak D call: TRBD1 (5 bases). CDR1 and CDR2 (germline): MGHRA, YSYEKL. This CDR3 region has 14 residues. Between the trimmed V and J ends, which lost 8 bases and 1 base, there was a span of 14 bases. The CDR3 nucleotides read TGCGCCAGCGGTCGCCGGGACGGGAACACTGAAGCTTTCTTT. Translation: CASGRRDGNTEAFF.

There are a few counts of this clonotype. This rearrangement joins TRBV12-3 or TRBV12-4 to TRBJ2-5, with 11 positions matching TRBD2. The CDR3 length is 17 residues. The ends lost 5 bases at V and 0 bases at J; junction bases unmatched: 8. The CDR3 is CASSLFLLAGDQETQYF. In nucleotides, the CDR3 is TGTGCCAGCAGTCTCTTCTTACTAGCGGGAGACCAAGAGACCCAGTACTTC.

This clonotype has a handful of counts. This chain connects TRBV7-9 to TRBJ1-1; D not certain. The germline gives CDR1 SEHNR, CDR2 FQNEAQ (reference sequence). Trimming pared 4 bases from V and 0 bases from J, leaving 9 bases between. CDR3 length equals 14 residues. CDR3 DNA: TGTGCCAGCAGCTCAATGTCAGTGAACACTGAAGCTTTCTTT. This sequence encodes CASSSMSVNTEAFF.

This clonotype was observed a few times. The chain couples TRBV12-3 or TRBV12-4 to TRBJ2-1; D unclear. Trimming shortened V by 7 bases and J by 5 bases, and 18 bases separated the two germline ends. This CDR3 region has 15 residues. In DNA form, the CDR3 reads TGTGCCAGCACTTTGGGTAAAAGGCCCGACAATGAGCAGTTCTTC. Translation: CASTLGKRPDNEQFF.

The V gene is TRBV25-1, the J gene TRBJ2-7; D might be TRBD1 or TRBD2, each matching 5 bases. Germline CDR1 is MGHDK and CDR2 is SYGVNS. V was cut by 4 bases and J by 2 bases, with 9 bases left in between. This CDR3 spans 13 amino acids. The CDR3, as DNA: TGTGCCAGCAGTGTGGGGGAACCCTACGAGCAGTACTTC. Translated, it gives CASSVGEPYEQYF.

The genes are TRBV24-1 and TRBJ2-3; D is ambiguous. This CDR3 has 13 residues. V was trimmed by 7 bases and J by 2 bases, leaving 9 bases between them. Germline-derived CDR1 and CDR2 are KGHDR and SFDVKD. Here the CDR3 reads CATSPASTDTQYF. Here the CDR3 DNA reads TGTGCCACCAGCCCTGCTTCCACAGATACGCAGTATTTT.

In this sample, this clonotype turned up a few times. The V gene is TRBV7-2, the J gene TRBJ2-5; no firm D call. V was pared by 5 bases and J by 5 bases, with 15 bases between. The CDR3 spans 14 residues. Germline V gene lookup returns CDR1 SGHTA and CDR2 FQGNSA. The CDR3 coding sequence is TGTGCCAGCAGCGCTCCTGGACGCGAGGAGACCCAGTACTTC. Protein product: CASSAPGREETQYF.

V is TRBV11-2 and J is TRBJ2-3; D remains unclear. CDR1 SGHAT and CDR2 FQNNGV come from the germline V gene. The CDR3 has 15 amino acids. V lost 4 bases to trimming and J lost 0 bases, with 11 bases between them. The CDR3 sequence: CASSSDGSSTDTQYF. In DNA form, the CDR3 reads TGTGCCAGCAGCTCCGACGGTTCTAGCACAGATACGCAGTATTTT.

This clonotype appeared a few times. At one end the junction does not follow the germline gene, possibly because of a read error. The rearrangement links TRBV7-9 to TRBJ1-2; a weak D match, TRBD1 (5 bases). CDR3 size: 11 residues. Per germline, CDR1 SEHNR and CDR2 FQNEAQ (reference sequence). Here the CDR3 DNA reads TGTGCCAGCAGGACACCGGGGGATTCCGTCTTC. It yields the protein CASRTPGDSVF.

The rearrangement links TRBV4-3 to TRBJ2-3, with a weak D call TRBD1 (5 bases). There are 16 residues in the CDR3. Per germline, CDR1 LGHNA and CDR2 YSLEER. The germline V and J ends were trimmed by 2 bases and 4 bases, with 16 bases remaining between them. The CDR3 region is CASSQQGRSGSDTQYF. CDR3 sequence (DNA): TGCGCCAGCAGCCAACAGGGTCGCTCCGGTTCAGATACGCAGTATTTT.

The chain has TRBV19 and TRBJ2-3; TRBD2 might be the D (5 bases). The CDR3 sequence is 15 residues long. Between the trimmed V and J ends, which lost 4 bases and 2 bases, there was a span of 13 bases. CDR1 LNHDA and CDR2 SQIVND come from the germline V gene (reference sequence). As DNA, the CDR3 is TGTGCCAGTAGTACCACCGAGCGGCTCACAGATACGCAGTATTTT. Translation gives CASSTTERLTDTQYF.

The table lists this clonotype with a few counts. This rearrangement joins TRBV4-1 to TRBJ2-5; D is ambiguous. CDR1 is MGHRA, CDR2 YSYEKL, per germline. Trimming took 4 bases from V and 5 from J, leaving 11 bases between them. The CDR3 runs 13 residues. The DNA of the CDR3 is TGCGCCAGCAGCCTCTTACTCCCCGAGACCCAGTACTTC. Translated: CASSLLLPETQYF.

This clonotype was detected only a few times. This chain uses TRBV12-3 or TRBV12-4 with TRBJ2-3; 8 bases align to TRBD1. This CDR3 has 15 amino acids. The V and J ends lost 10 bases and 2 bases, in that order; junction bases with no gene match: 11. In DNA form, the CDR3 reads TGTGCCACAGGAAGAGGACAGGGAGACACAGATACGCAGTATTTT. This encodes CATGRGQGDTDTQYF.

This chain joins TRBV7-2 and TRBJ2-1; 7 bases are a match to TRBD2. The CDR3 consists of 15 residues. Germline CDR1 reads SGHTA; CDR2 reads FQGNSA. J was trimmed by 4 bases and V by 5 bases; bases with no gene match: 8. CDR3 nucleotides: TGTGCCAGCAGCGACTGGGGGGGGACTTACAATGAGCAGTTCTTC. Translation: CASSDWGGTYNEQFF.

This CDR3 reads CASSLNSAGRGTDTQYF. CDR3 nucleotides: TGTGCCAGCAGCTTAAACTCCGCAGGGAGGGGCACAGATACGCAGTATTTT. The rearrangement uses TRBV7-3 and TRBJ2-3; TRBD2 matches at 7 bases. CDR3 length: 17 amino acids. V was clipped by 1 base and J by 1 base; unmatched bases: 8. CDR1 and CDR2 (germline): SGHTA, FQGTGA.

The rearrangement joins TRBV4-1 to TRBJ2-7; a weak D match, TRBD1 (6 bases). Germline loops: CDR1 MGHRA, CDR2 YSYEKL. Deletions cut 4 bases from V and 0 bases from J, with 10 bases between. CDR3 size: 14 residues. This chain's CDR3 is CASSPRDISYEQYF. The CDR3 region has the DNA TGCGCCAGCAGCCCTCGGGACATCTCCTACGAGCAGTACTTC.

V and J are TRBV7-6 and TRBJ2-7; TRBD2 matches 14 bases. The CDR3 contains 15 residues. Germline loops: CDR1 SGHVS, CDR2 FNYEAQ. The V segment lost 2 bases and the J segment 7 bases; nucleotides outside the gene matches: 4. CDR3: CASSLWTSGGLEQYF. CDR3 in DNA: TGTGCCAGCAGCTTATGGACTAGCGGGGGGCTGGAGCAGTACTTC.

This clonotype was seen just once. The rearrangement joins TRBV4-1 to TRBJ1-1; 12 bases align to TRBD1. CDR3 size: 17 residues. V lost 6 bases, J lost 5 bases, and 13 bases stayed unmatched. Germline CDR1 MGHRA, CDR2 YSYEKL. The CDR3 spells CASRPGTGGFLGTEAFF. In nucleotides, the CDR3 is TGCGCCAGCAGACCCGGGACAGGGGGCTTCTTGGGAACTGAAGCTTTCTTT.